This passage covers 5 T cell receptor beta chains from one sample sequenced in a study of shared clonotypes between healthy human individuals. Clones were read by immunoSEQ multiplex PCR, and TCRdb kept only the in-frame ones, dropping some. Counted here are some 1,100,000 clones, around three quarters occurring once; the ten biggest clones make up 0.5% to 0.6%. Sequencing used memory CD4+ T cells from PBMCs. The subset was: CD45RA-negative fraction. The receptors were sampled from a man aged 18 to 35 in good health. Some clones in this sample may be carry-over from other donors' samples.

The chain is built from TRBV10-3 and TRBJ2-2; TRBD2 might be the D (5 bases). The germline V and J ends were trimmed by 4 bases and 5 bases, with 14 bases remaining between them. The V gene's germline CDR1 is ENHRY and CDR2 SYGVKD. The CDR3 loop spans 15 amino acids. The CDR3 region is CAISARGAETGELFF. The DNA for the CDR3 is TGTGCCATCAGTGCACGGGGAGCTGAGACCGGGGAGCTGTTTTTT.

This chain links TRBV6-1 with TRBJ2-7; the D call may be TRBD1 or TRBD2 (5 bases each). Trimming removed 11 bases from V and 2 bases from J, with 10 bases in between. CDR1 and CDR2 from the germline V gene are MNHNS and SASEGT. This CDR3 region has 11 residues. CDR3 amino acids: CAAGAAYEQYF. The CDR3, as DNA: TGTGCCGCCGGGGCCGCCTACGAGCAGTACTTC.

The chain uses TRBV29-1 and TRBJ2-3; perhaps TRBD2 as D (6 bases). The CDR3 runs 12 residues. Germline assignment: CDR1 SQVTM and CDR2 ANQGSEA. Between the trimmed V and J ends, which lost 6 bases and 4 bases, there was a span of 11 bases. DNA of the CDR3: TGCAGCGTCCGTCTAGCGCCAGATACGCAGTATTTT. Residues: CSVRLAPDTQYF.

The rearrangement uses TRBV5-5 and TRBJ2-5, with 7 bases that match TRBD2. The V and J ends lost 4 bases and 5 bases, in that order; junction bases with no gene match: 14. Germline values: CDR1 SGHKS, CDR2 YYEKEE (reference sequence). The CDR3 loop spans 16 amino acids. CDR3 amino acids: CASSLPSGGFWETQYF. The CDR3 coding sequence is TGTGCCAGCAGCCTGCCCTCCGGGGGGTTTTGGGAGACCCAGTACTTC.

The chain combines TRBV7-3 with TRBJ2-1; D may be TRBD2 (6 bases). Germline V gene sequence: CDR1 SGHTA, CDR2 FQGTGA. V was clipped by 4 bases and J by 8 bases, with 12 bases between them. The CDR3 sequence is 13 residues long. DNA for the CDR3: TGTGCCAGCAGCTCGGACTATGGCCATGAGCAGTTCTTC. This encodes CASSSDYGHEQFF.